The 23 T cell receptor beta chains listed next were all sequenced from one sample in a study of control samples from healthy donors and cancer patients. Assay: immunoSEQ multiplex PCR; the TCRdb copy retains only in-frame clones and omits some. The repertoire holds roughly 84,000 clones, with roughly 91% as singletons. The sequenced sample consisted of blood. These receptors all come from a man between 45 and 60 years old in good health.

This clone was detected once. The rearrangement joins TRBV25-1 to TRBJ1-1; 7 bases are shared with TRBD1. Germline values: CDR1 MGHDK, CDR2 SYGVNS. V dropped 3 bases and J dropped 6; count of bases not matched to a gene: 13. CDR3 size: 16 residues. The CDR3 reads CASSDPSTGKRAEAFF. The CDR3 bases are TGTGCCAGCAGTGACCCCTCGACAGGGAAGAGGGCTGAAGCTTTCTTT. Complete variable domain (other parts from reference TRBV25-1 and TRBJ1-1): EADIYQTPRYLVIGTGKKITLECSQTMGHDKMYWYQQDPGMELHLIHYSYGVNSTEKGDLSSESTVSRIRTEHFPLTLESARPSHTSQYLCASSDPSTGKRAEAFFGQGTRLTVV.

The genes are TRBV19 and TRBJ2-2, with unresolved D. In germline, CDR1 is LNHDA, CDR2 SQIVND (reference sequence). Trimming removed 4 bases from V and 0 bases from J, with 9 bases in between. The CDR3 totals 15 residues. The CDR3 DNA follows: TGTGCCAGTAGTACCTGGCTGACGAACACCGGGGAGCTGTTTTTT. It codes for CASSTWLTNTGELFF.

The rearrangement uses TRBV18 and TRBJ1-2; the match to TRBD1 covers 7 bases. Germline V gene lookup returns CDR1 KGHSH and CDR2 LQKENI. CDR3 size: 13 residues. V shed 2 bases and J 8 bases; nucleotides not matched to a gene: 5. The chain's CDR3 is CASSPSTGVGYTF. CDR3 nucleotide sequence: TGTGCCAGCTCACCATCCACAGGGGTGGGCTACACCTTC.

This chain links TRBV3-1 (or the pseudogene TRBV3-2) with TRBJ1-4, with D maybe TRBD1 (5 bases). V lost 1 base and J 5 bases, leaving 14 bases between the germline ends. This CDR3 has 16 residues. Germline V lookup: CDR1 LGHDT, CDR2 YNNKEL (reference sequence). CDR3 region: CASSQVKGTGNEKLFF. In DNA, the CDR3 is TGTGCCAGCAGCCAAGTAAAAGGGACCGGGAATGAAAAACTGTTTTTT.

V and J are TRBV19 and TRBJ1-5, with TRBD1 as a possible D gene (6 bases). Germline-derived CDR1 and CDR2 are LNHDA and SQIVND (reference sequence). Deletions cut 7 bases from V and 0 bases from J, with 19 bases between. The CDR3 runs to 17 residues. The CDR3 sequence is CASTKWGQGNSNQPQHF. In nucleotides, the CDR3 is TGTGCCAGTACTAAGTGGGGGCAGGGTAATAGCAATCAGCCCCAGCATTTT.

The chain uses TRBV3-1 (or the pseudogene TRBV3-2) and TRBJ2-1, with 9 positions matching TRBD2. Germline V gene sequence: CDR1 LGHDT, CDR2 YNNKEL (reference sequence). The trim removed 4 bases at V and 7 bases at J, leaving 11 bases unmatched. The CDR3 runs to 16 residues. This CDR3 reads CASSLGGGLAKNEQFF. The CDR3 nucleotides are TGTGCCAGCAGCCTTGGTGGCGGACTAGCGAAAAATGAGCAGTTCTTC.

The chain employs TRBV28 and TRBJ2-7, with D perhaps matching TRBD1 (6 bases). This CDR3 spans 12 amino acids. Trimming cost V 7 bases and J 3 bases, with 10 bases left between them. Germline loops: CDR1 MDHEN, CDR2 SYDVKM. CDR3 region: CASTRGGYEQYF. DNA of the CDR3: TGTGCCAGCACGCGAGGGGGCTACGAGCAGTACTTC. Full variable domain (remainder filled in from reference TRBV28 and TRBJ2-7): DVKVTQSSRYLVKRTGEKVFLECVQDMDHENMFWYRQDPGLGLRLIYFSYDVKMKEKGDIPEGYSVSREKKERFSLILESASTNQTSMYLCASTRGGYEQYFGPGTRLTVT.

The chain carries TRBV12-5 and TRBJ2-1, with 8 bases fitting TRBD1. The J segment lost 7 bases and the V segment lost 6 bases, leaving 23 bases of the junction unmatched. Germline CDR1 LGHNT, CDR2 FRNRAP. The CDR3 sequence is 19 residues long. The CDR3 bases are TGTGCTAGTGGCCCGCGGGACAGGAGTCCTGGTCATCAAACTAATGAGCAGTTCTTC. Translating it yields CASGPRDRSPGHQTNEQFF.

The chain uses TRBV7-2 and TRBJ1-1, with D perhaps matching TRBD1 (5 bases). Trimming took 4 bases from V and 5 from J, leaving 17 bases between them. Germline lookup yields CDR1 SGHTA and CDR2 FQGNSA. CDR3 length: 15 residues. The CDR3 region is CASSSQTGGRTEAFF. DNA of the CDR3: TGTGCCAGCAGCTCTCAAACGGGGGGTCGAACTGAAGCTTTCTTT.

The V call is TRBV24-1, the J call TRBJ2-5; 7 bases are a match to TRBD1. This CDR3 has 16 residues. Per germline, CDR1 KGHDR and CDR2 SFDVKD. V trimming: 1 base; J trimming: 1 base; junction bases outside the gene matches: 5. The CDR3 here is CATSDFPDRPQETQYF. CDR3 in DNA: TGTGCCACCAGTGATTTCCCGGACAGGCCCCAAGAGACCCAGTACTTC.

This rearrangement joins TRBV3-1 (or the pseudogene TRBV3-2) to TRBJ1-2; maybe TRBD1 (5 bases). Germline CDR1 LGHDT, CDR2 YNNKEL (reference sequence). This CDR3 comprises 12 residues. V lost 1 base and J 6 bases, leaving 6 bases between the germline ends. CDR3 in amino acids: CASSQVGDGYTF. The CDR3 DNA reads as TGTGCCAGCAGCCAAGTGGGGGATGGCTACACCTTC.

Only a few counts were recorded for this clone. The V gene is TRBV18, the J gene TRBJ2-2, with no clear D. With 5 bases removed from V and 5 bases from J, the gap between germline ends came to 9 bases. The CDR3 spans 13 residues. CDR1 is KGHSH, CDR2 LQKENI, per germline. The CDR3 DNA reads TGTGCCAGCTCAACGGCCCGGACCGGGGAGCTGTTTTTT. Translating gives CASSTARTGELFF.

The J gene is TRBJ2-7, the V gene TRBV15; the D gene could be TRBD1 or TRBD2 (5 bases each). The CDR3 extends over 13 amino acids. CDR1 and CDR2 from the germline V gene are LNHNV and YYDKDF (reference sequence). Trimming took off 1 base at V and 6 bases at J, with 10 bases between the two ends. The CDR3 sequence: CATSRVFGTEQYF. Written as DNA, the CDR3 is TGTGCCACCAGCAGAGTGTTCGGGACCGAGCAGTACTTC.

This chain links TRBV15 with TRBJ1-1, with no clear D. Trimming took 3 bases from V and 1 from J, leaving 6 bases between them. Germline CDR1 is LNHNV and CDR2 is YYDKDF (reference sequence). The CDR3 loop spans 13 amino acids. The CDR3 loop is CATSSEGNTEAFF. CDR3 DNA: TGTGCCACCAGCAGCGAGGGGAACACTGAAGCTTTCTTT.

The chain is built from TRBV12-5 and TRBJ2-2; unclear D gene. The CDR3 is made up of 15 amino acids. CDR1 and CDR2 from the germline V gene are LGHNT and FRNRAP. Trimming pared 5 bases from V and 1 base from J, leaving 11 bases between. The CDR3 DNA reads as TGTGCTAGTGGTATTTACTCAGGGAACACCGGGGAGCTGTTTTTT. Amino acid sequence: CASGIYSGNTGELFF.

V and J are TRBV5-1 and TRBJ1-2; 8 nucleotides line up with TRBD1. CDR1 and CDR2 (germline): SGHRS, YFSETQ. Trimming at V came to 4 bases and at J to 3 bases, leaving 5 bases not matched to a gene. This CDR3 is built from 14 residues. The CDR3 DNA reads TGCGCCAGCAGCCACACAGGGGGGGACTATGGCTACACCTTC. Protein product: CASSHTGGDYGYTF.

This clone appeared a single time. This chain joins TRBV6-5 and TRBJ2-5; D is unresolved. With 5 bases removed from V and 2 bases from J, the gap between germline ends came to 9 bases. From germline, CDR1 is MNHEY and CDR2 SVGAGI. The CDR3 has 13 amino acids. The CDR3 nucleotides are TGTGCCAGCAGTCACGACCGACAAGAGACCCAGTACTTC. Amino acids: CASSHDRQETQYF.

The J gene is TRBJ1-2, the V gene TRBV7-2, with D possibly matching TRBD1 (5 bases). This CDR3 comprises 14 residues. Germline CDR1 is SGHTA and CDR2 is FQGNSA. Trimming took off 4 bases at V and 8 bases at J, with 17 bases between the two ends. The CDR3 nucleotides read TGTGCCAGCAGCTCCTACCCCAGGGATGACGGCTACACCTTC. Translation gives CASSSYPRDDGYTF.

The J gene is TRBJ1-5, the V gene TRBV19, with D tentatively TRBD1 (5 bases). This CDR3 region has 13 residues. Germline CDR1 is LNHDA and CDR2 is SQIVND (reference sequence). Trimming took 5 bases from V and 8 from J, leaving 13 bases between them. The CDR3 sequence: CASSERTLKPQHF. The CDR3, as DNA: TGTGCCAGTAGTGAGAGGACATTGAAGCCCCAGCATTTT.

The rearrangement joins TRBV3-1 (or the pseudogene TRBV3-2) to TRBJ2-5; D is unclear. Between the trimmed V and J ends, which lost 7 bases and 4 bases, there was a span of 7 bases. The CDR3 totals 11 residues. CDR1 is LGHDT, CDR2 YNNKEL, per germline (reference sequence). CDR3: CASTYLETQYF. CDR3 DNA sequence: TGTGCCAGCACCTACCTAGAGACCCAGTACTTC.

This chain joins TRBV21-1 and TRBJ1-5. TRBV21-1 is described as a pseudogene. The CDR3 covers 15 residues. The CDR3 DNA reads TGTGCCAGTTACTATCATACCCCAATCCATCAGCCCCAGCATTTT. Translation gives CASYYHTPIHQPQHF.

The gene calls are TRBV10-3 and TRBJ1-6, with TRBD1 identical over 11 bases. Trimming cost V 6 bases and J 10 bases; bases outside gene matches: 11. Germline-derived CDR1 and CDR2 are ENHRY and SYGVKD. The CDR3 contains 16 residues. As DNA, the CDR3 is TGTGCCATCAGGGCCGGACAGGGGGCGCAAAGGTCACCCCTCCACTTT. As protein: CAIRAGQGAQRSPLHF.

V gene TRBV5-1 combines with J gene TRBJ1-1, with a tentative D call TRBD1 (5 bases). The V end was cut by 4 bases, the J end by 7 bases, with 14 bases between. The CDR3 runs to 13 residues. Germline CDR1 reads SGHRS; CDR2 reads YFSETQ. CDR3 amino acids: CASSPTPQGEAFF. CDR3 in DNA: TGCGCCAGCAGCCCCACACCCCAGGGTGAAGCTTTCTTT.